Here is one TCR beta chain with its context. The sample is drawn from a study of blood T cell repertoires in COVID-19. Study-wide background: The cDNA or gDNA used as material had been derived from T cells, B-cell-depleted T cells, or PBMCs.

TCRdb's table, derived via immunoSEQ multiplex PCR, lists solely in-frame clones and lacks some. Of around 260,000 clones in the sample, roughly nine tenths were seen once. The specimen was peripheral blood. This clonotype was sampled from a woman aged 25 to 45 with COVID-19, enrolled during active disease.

The CDR3 DNA reads TGTGCCAGCAGCTTACAAGGACAGGGGGCATCTGGAAACACCATATATTTT. It encodes CASSLQGQGASGNTIYF. V usage is TRBV5-6 and J usage is TRBJ1-3; 11 bases map to TRBD1. V was clipped by 2 bases and J by 1 base; unmatched bases: 5. The CDR3 is 17 amino acids. Germline CDR1 is SGHDT and CDR2 is YYEEEE.